This TCR beta chain was sequenced in a study of T-cell memory formation after mild COVID-19. CDR3 length equals 15 residues. Germline V gives CDR1 MNHEY, CDR2 SVGAGI. The ends lost 1 base at V and 1 base at J; junction bases unmatched: 2. TCRdb ran MiXCR on the 5' RACE reads and lists one entry per CDR3 protein. This table has around 310,000 distinct CDR3 sequences, 15% to 20% appearing once. The chain combines TRBV6-5 with TRBJ2-3, with 7 bases fitting TRBD2. The receptor's source is a man aged 18-30 years who had mild COVID-19 (a few samples of this study predate the infection). Cell type and time point are not known. The specimen was PBMCs or a T cell subset sorted from them (not recorded which). DNA of the CDR3: TGTGCCAGCAGTTACTATCTAGCGGGCACAGATACGCAGTATTTT. Its protein is CASSYYLAGTDTQYF.